This TCR beta chain is from a study of cytomegalovirus exposure and HLA in healthy donors. Both 60 Vbeta primers and 13 Jbeta primers went into the PCR. TCRdb keeps only in-frame clones here, not all; method: immunoSEQ multiplex PCR. The sample has around 150,000 clones, 70% to 80% seen once. Comment on this clone: Antigen specificity is unknown.

The CDR3 is 16 amino acids. Germline CDR1 and CDR2: MDHEN and SYDVKM. V was cut by 2 bases and J by 4 bases, with 16 bases left in between. General study findings and limits: The study designated 150 or so TCR beta chains cytomegalovirus-associated. In a later analysis, the majority of CMV-associated beta chains seemingly showed HLA restriction. A later analysis found common viral pathogens apparently linked to several of the most significant clusters.

This chain links TRBV28 with TRBJ2-3, with D perhaps TRBD2 (7 bases). Sequenced material: PBMCs. The TCR was taken from a man aged 18 to 29 in good health and CMV-seropositive. The CDR3 DNA reads as TGTGCCAGCAGTTTAGGTTGGGGGGGGGCGGCAGATACGCAGTATTTT. It encodes CASSLGWGGAADTQYF.